The 27 T cell receptor beta chains below all came from one sample that was sequenced in a study of CD8 T cells in Susac syndrome. RNA was extracted with the RNeasy kit, and a quantity of about 0.45 to 1 ug was reverse transcribed using random hexamers. One entry per CDR3 protein, called by TCRdb with MiXCR from the immunoSEQ multiplex PCR reads. The sample carries 250,000 to 300,000 distinct CDR3 sequences, approximately 85% recorded once. The sequenced sample consisted of CD8+ T cells from PBMCs. Every receptor here comes from a human donor with multiple sclerosis.

The chain has TRBV7-9 and TRBJ2-5; D gene uncertain. Trimming removed 5 bases from V and 7 bases from J, with 8 bases in between. The CDR3 loop spans 11 amino acids. Germline V lookup: CDR1 SEHNR, CDR2 FQNEAQ (reference sequence). The CDR3 is CASSPPRTQYF. The CDR3 DNA reads TGTGCCAGCAGCCCGCCCCGGACCCAGTACTTC. The full variable domain, rest sourced from reference TRBV7-9 and TRBJ2-5, is DTGVSQNPRHKITKRGQNVTFRCDPISEHNRLYWYRQTLGQGPEFLTYFQNEAQLEKSRLLSDRFSAERPKGSFSTLEIQRTEQGDSAMYLCASSPPRTQYFGPGTRLLVL.

This chain connects TRBV9 to TRBJ2-3; perhaps TRBD2 as D (5 bases). The CDR3 totals 16 residues. Germline V lookup: CDR1 SGDLS, CDR2 YYNGEE. Trimming removed 0 bases from V and 1 base from J, with 12 bases in between. The CDR3, as DNA: TGTGCCAGCAGCGTAGGCGGCGGGCCCGGCACAGATACGCAGTATTTT. Residues: CASSVGGGPGTDTQYF.

The J gene is TRBJ2-2, the V gene TRBV10-3, with D uncertain. Germline-derived CDR1 and CDR2 are ENHRY and SYGVKD. The V end was cut by 10 bases, the J end by 3 bases, with 12 bases between. The CDR3 length is 13 residues. The CDR3 nucleotides are TGTGCCACCCCCTCTAGAGACACCGGGGAGCTGTTTTTT. This sequence encodes CATPSRDTGELFF.

This clonotype was seen a few times. The chain joins TRBV3-1 to TRBJ2-7; perhaps D is TRBD1 or TRBD2 (5 bases each). V shed 8 bases and J shed 2 bases, with 22 bases lying between them. CDR1 and CDR2 (germline): LGHDT, YNNKEL (reference sequence). The CDR3 runs 16 residues. The chain's CDR3 is CASRGPSTADPYEQYF. The DNA of the CDR3 is TGTGCCAGCCGGGGTCCCTCGACAGCGGACCCCTACGAGCAGTACTTC.

This chain joins TRBV20-1 and TRBJ2-7, with D maybe TRBD2 (7 bases). The CDR3 has 18 amino acids. Germline loops: CDR1 DFQATT, CDR2 SNEGSKA (reference sequence). V was pared by 0 bases and J by 3 bases, with 24 bases between. CDR3 DNA: TGCAGTGCTAGAGATTCGGGACAAGCGGGAAGGTTCCACTACGAGCAGTACTTC. Protein sequence: CSARDSGQAGRFHYEQYF.

V gene TRBV4-1 combines with J gene TRBJ1-1; unclear D gene. Germline values: CDR1 MGHRA, CDR2 YSYEKL. The CDR3 is 16 amino acids. With 6 bases removed from V and 0 bases from J, the gap between germline ends came to 17 bases. Here the CDR3 reads CASSRLWAGVNTEAFF. The CDR3 region has the DNA TGCGCCAGCAGTCGACTCTGGGCTGGCGTGAACACTGAAGCTTTCTTT.

V is TRBV15 and J is TRBJ2-3; tentatively, D is TRBD2 (6 bases). CDR3 length equals 16 residues. Between the trimmed V and J ends, which lost 0 bases and 1 base, there was a span of 11 bases. CDR1 is LNHNV, CDR2 YYDKDF, per germline (reference sequence). CDR3 sequence (DNA): TGTGCCACCAGCAGAGAGTTGCCTAGCGGCACAGATACGCAGTATTTT. Translation gives CATSRELPSGTDTQYF.

V is TRBV4-2 and J is TRBJ2-7; D ambiguous. The germline V gene encodes CDR1 LGHNA and CDR2 YNFKEQ. V was trimmed by 0 bases and J by 2 bases, leaving 8 bases between them. The CDR3 is 14 amino acids. The CDR3 DNA sequence: TGTGCCAGCAGCCAAGAATCAGAACCCTACGAGCAGTACTTC. It is translated as CASSQESEPYEQYF.

Comments on this clonotype: An end of the junction differs from the germline gene, which may be a read error. The genes are TRBV20-1 and TRBJ2-7; TRBD2 matches 10 bases. The V gene's germline CDR1 is DFQATT and CDR2 SNEGSKA (reference sequence). The CDR3 runs to 14 residues. The CDR3 DNA sequence: TGCGGTGCCCACACTAGCGGGACCCCCTGCGAGCAGTACTTC. Translating it yields CGAHTSGTPCEQYF.

The J gene is TRBJ2-1, the V gene TRBV7-9, with 8 bases lining up with TRBD2. Germline V gene lookup returns CDR1 SEHNR and CDR2 FQNEAQ (reference sequence). Trimming at V came to 5 bases and at J to 9 bases, leaving 12 bases not matched to a gene. This CDR3 is built from 15 residues. CDR3 in amino acids: CASSQAISGILEQFF. The CDR3 DNA is TGTGCCAGCAGCCAAGCGATTAGCGGGATACTTGAGCAGTTCTTC.

The chain combines TRBV19 with TRBJ1-2; D gene uncertain. The V end was cut by 6 bases, the J end by 4 bases, with 9 bases between. This CDR3 has 12 amino acids. Germline CDR1 reads LNHDA; CDR2 reads SQIVND (reference sequence). The CDR3 sequence: CASSGRGYGYTF. The CDR3 DNA follows: TGTGCCAGTAGCGGACGGGGCTATGGCTACACCTTC. Full variable domain (rest looked up from reference TRBV19 and TRBJ1-2): DGGITQSPKYLFRKEGQNVTLSCEQNLNHDAMYWYRQDPGQGLRLIYYSQIVNDFQKGDIAEGYSVSREKKESFPLTVTSAQKNPTAFYLCASSGRGYGYTFGSGTRLTVV.

The genes are TRBV7-9 and TRBJ2-7, with 10 bases that match TRBD2. Germline CDR1 and CDR2: SEHNR and FQNEAQ (reference sequence). V lost 5 bases to trimming and J lost 2 bases; unmatched junction nucleotides: 9. CDR3 length equals 16 residues. The CDR3 protein is CASSPPRAGGAYEQYF. The CDR3 nucleotides are TGTGCCAGCAGCCCGCCAAGAGCGGGAGGGGCCTACGAGCAGTACTTC.

CDR3 amino acids: CASTDPSGVNGYTF. The CDR3 DNA follows: TGTGCCAGCACCGACCCCTCGGGGGTAAATGGCTACACCTTC. This sequence joins TRBV7-9 and TRBJ1-2; possible D gene TRBD1, 5 bases. CDR1 is SEHNR, CDR2 FQNEAQ, per germline (reference sequence). The CDR3 is 14 amino acids. V lost 7 bases and J 6 bases, leaving 18 bases between the germline ends.

V is TRBV29-1 and J is TRBJ2-1; 10 bases are shared with TRBD2. Germline CDR1 is SQVTM and CDR2 is ANQGSEA. The CDR3 is 19 amino acids. After removal of 1 base from V and 8 bases from J, the junction contained 20 bases not matched to a gene. CDR3: CSVEAPGLAMPDRPDEQFF. The CDR3 DNA follows: TGCAGCGTTGAAGCACCGGGACTAGCGATGCCCGACCGACCCGATGAGCAGTTCTTC.

In nucleotides, the CDR3 is TGTGCCAGCAGCTTGGGTAGCAGCGGGACCCCCTACAATGAGCAGTTCTTC. Translated, it gives CASSLGSSGTPYNEQFF. This chain links TRBV5-4 with TRBJ2-1, with 7 bases that match TRBD2. The CDR3 sequence is 17 residues long. Germline CDR1 SGHNT, CDR2 YYREEE (reference sequence). V lost 0 bases, J lost 2 bases, and 8 bases stayed unmatched.

The chain links TRBV20-1 to TRBJ2-2, with D possibly TRBD2 on 6 matching bases. The CDR3 length is 16 residues. CDR1 DFQATT and CDR2 SNEGSKA come from the germline V gene (reference sequence). Between the trimmed V and J ends, which lost 1 base and 3 bases, there was a span of 15 bases. Written as DNA, the CDR3 is TGCAGTGCTAGAGGAAGGGAATCGGGGGACACCGGGGAGCTGTTTTTT. This codes for CSARGRESGDTGELFF.

V and J are TRBV4-1 and TRBJ2-2, with 12 nucleotides matching TRBD2. The V gene end was trimmed by 4 bases and the J gene end by 0 bases; junction bases not matched to a gene: 12. Per germline, CDR1 MGHRA and CDR2 YSYEKL. The CDR3 is made up of 20 amino acids. The CDR3 region has the DNA TGCGCCAGCAGCCCCCCCCTTGGCACTAGCGGGAGGTCGAACACCGGGGAGCTGTTTTTT. This gives the protein CASSPPLGTSGRSNTGELFF.

This sequence joins TRBV15 and TRBJ1-2, with TRBD1 as a possible D gene (6 bases). The CDR3 has 13 residues. The germline CDR1 and CDR2 sequences are LNHNV and YYDKDF (reference sequence). The ends were cut back, 3 bases at V and 5 bases at J, with 10 bases in the middle. CDR3 loop: CATSRATGYGYTF. The CDR3 nucleotides read TGTGCCACCAGCAGGGCCACAGGGTATGGCTACACCTTC. Full variable domain (remainder filled in from reference TRBV15 and TRBJ1-2): DAMVIQNPRYQVTQFGKPVTLSCSQTLNHNVMYWYQQKSSQAPKLLFHYYDKDFNNEADTPDNFQSRRPNTSFCFLDIRSPGLGDTAMYLCATSRATGYGYTFGSGTRLTVV.

CDR3 sequence (DNA): TGTGCCAGCACCCCCTGGGACAGGGACGACATTCAGTACTTC. Translation gives CASTPWDRDDIQYF. This rearrangement joins TRBV9 to TRBJ2-4, with 9 nucleotides matching TRBD1. J lost 8 bases, V lost 6 bases, and 9 bases had no gene match. The CDR3 consists of 14 residues. Germline CDR1 and CDR2: SGDLS and YYNGEE.

V and J are TRBV13 and TRBJ2-1; 11 nucleotides agree with TRBD2. The CDR3 runs 18 residues. V lost 5 bases to trimming and J lost 0 bases; unmatched junction nucleotides: 9. CDR1 is PRHDT, CDR2 FYEKMQ, per germline (reference sequence). Here the CDR3 reads CASSGESLAGGSYNEQFF. As DNA, the CDR3 is TGTGCCAGCAGCGGCGAGTCCCTAGCGGGAGGCTCCTACAATGAGCAGTTCTTC.

The CDR3 coding sequence is TGTGCCAGTAGTGCGGTGTCTAGCGGAACCTACGAGCAGTACTTC. Protein sequence: CASSAVSSGTYEQYF. The chain combines TRBV19 with TRBJ2-7; TRBD2 agrees at 7 bases. The germline V gene encodes CDR1 LNHDA and CDR2 SQIVND (reference sequence). This CDR3 contains 15 residues. V lost 5 bases and J lost 2; bases outside the gene matches: 9.

The chain carries TRBV6-4 and TRBJ2-2; 7 bases fit TRBD2. Germline CDR1 and CDR2: MRHNA and SNTAGT. This CDR3 has 15 residues. The V gene end was trimmed by 7 bases and the J gene end by 1 base; junction bases not matched to a gene: 6. CDR3 nucleotide sequence: TGTGCCAGCATCTCCCTAGCGGTGAACACCGGGGAGCTGTTTTTT. It is translated as CASISLAVNTGELFF.

This rearrangement joins TRBV29-1 to TRBJ2-1; 10 nucleotides match TRBD1. The germline V gene has CDR1 SQVTM and CDR2 ANQGSEA. Trimming removed 8 bases from V and 1 base from J; junction bases left unmatched: 17. The CDR3 covers 18 residues. CDR3 loop: CSIGTGVFRPSSYNEQFF. In DNA, the CDR3 is TGCAGCATCGGGACAGGGGTTTTTCGGCCTTCATCCTACAATGAGCAGTTCTTC.

V and J are TRBV6-1 and TRBJ2-2; D gene uncertain. This CDR3 has 16 residues. Germline lookup yields CDR1 MNHNS and CDR2 SASEGT. V was pared by 6 bases and J by 6 bases, with 20 bases between. The CDR3 loop reads CASRPPGLFLSGELFF. The CDR3 nucleotides are TGTGCCAGCAGACCACCGGGCCTATTTTTGTCCGGGGAGCTGTTTTTT.

The rearrangement links TRBV28 to TRBJ2-2; D gene ambiguous. The CDR3 length is 13 residues. V was cut by 3 bases and J by 6 bases, with 8 bases left in between. The V gene's germline CDR1 is MDHEN and CDR2 SYDVKM. The CDR3 DNA sequence: TGTGCCAGCAGTTTGAGTGGCCCCGGGGAGCTGTTTTTT. This sequence encodes CASSLSGPGELFF.

The CDR3 sequence: CATSNRQETQYF. The CDR3 DNA reads as TGTGCCACCAGCAACAGACAAGAGACCCAGTACTTC. The genes are TRBV15 and TRBJ2-5; no clear D gene. The CDR3 consists of 12 residues. CDR1 is LNHNV and CDR2 is YYDKDF in the germline V gene (reference sequence). V lost 4 bases and J lost 2, with 5 bases in between.

The chain recombines TRBV27 with TRBJ2-1; D possibly corresponds to TRBD1 (6 bases). Germline assignment: CDR1 MNHEY and CDR2 SMNVEV (reference sequence). Trimming left V 3 bases short and J 8 bases short, with 17 bases between. The CDR3 is 15 residues long. In nucleotides, the CDR3 is TGTGCCAGCAGTTTCGGGCAGGGGAGTAAGGATGAGCAGTTCTTC. This sequence encodes CASSFGQGSKDEQFF.